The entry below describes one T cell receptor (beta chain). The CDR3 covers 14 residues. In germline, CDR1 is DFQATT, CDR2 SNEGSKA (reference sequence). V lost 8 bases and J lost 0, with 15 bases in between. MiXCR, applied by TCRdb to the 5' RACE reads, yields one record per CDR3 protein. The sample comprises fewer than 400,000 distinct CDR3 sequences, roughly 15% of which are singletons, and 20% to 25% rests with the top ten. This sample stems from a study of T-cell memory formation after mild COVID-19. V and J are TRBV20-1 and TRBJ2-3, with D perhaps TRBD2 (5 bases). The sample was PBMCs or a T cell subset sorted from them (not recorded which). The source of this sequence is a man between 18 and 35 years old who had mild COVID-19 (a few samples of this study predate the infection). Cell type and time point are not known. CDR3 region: CSRKGLHSTDTQYF. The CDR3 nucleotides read TGCAGTCGCAAAGGACTGCATAGCACAGATACGCAGTATTTT.